This paragraph reports one T cell receptor beta chain. This clonotype occurred many times. The antigen this receptor binds is unknown. Base qualities are not recorded, but no much larger clone differs from it by a single base. This sample is drawn from a study of response to subunit inactivated influenza vaccine (dated by TCRdb to about 2018). Describing the broader study: To follow how T cells responded to a trivalent subunit inactivated influenza vaccine, the researchers relied on deep quantitative profiling of the T cell receptor repertoire. Overall study results and their limits: According to the authors, only a limited number of new T cells may be recruited by each seasonal influenza vaccination.

Library preparation employed RT-PCR. The sequencing machine was an Illumina HiSeq 2500. TCRdb trimmed public reads at Q25 via fastp, called clones via MiXCR and kept in-frame beta chains. Rows merge per CDR3 protein into single entries with the most common DNA and genes. The sample table lists 500,000 to 550,000 distinct CDR3 sequences, around 8% of them with a count of one. Over 10% of the sample rests with the top ten. Source: PBMCs from blood, taken less than 25 months after vaccination. This TCR came from a man aged 45-69 years who received an inactivated influenza vaccine. Donor details come from another sample of the same person, matched by shared clones.

This receptor has the CDR3 CASSQGRAGELFF. The nucleotide sequence is TGTGCCAGCAGCCAAGGACGGGCCGGGGAGCTGTTTTTT. The V and J segments used are TRBV3-1 and TRBJ2-2; no confident D gene assignment can be made. Including the terminal cysteine and phenylalanine, the CDR3 comprises 13 residues. Only the CDR3 region is kept as DNA, spanning 39 bases read in frame from base 1. The CDR1 and CDR2 encoded by the germline V gene (reference sequence) are LGHDT and YNNKEL. V was cut back by 1 base and J by 6 bases, leaving a gap of 6 bases between them.